This is a list of T cell receptor beta chains from one sample in a study of blood T cell repertoires in COVID-19. Measured with immunoSEQ multiplex PCR; TCRdb has only the in-frame clones, and not every one. The sample contains about 78,000 clones, 75% to 95% of which appear only once. The sample taken for sequencing was peripheral blood. The receptors derive from a woman of 80 years or more with acute or convalescent COVID-19. The CDR3 runs from the conserved cysteine through the conserved F or W. D genes are given only for firm matches. Clone sizes are given selectively: once, few, many, or a class where the clone is expanded.

TGTGCCAGCAGCCTGCGAGCGGGGGCGAATCGGGAGACCCAGTACTTC | CASSLRAGANRETQYF | TRBV3-1/TRBV3-2 | . | TRBJ2-5 | TRBD2
TGCGCCAGCAGCTTGGGATCGGGGGGGCCGGAGACCCAGTACTTC | CASSLGSGGPETQYF | TRBV5-1 | . | TRBJ2-5 | TRBD2
TGTGCCATCAGTGAAGAGGGAGGCAATCAGCCCCAGCATTTT | CAISEEGGNQPQHF | TRBV10-3 | . | TRBJ1-5 | .
TGTGCCAGTAGTATTGACAGGGGCAATCAGCCCCAGCATTTT | CASSIDRGNQPQHF | TRBV19 | . | TRBJ1-5 | TRBD1
TGTGCCAGCAGTTTCCGTGAAAAACTGTTTTTT | CASSFREKLFF | TRBV28 | . | TRBJ1-4 | .
TGTGCCAGCAGTTACCAATCAGGGTTAGGCTACACCTTC | CASSYQSGLGYTF | TRBV6-5 | . | TRBJ1-2 | .
TGTGCCAGTAGTATTGGAGGGGCTTGGAACACTGAAGCTTTCTTT | CASSIGGAWNTEAFF | TRBV19 | . | TRBJ1-1 | .
TGTGCCACCAGTGCAGGGGGCGGCACTGAAGCTTTCTTT | CATSAGGGTEAFF | TRBV24-1 | few | TRBJ1-1 | TRBD1
TGTGCCATCAGTCTTTCTTTTCAGACAGGGAACTATGGCTACACCTTC | CAISLSFQTGNYGYTF | TRBV10-3 | . | TRBJ1-2 | TRBD1
TGTGCCAGCAGCCCCCCGGGGATGCAGGGGGTGAACACTGAAGCTTTCTTT | CASSPPGMQGVNTEAFF | TRBV6-2/TRBV6-3 | . | TRBJ1-1 | TRBD1
TGTGCCAGCTCACCAGTTTCAGGGGGCTATTCACCCCTCCACTTT | CASSPVSGGYSPLHF | TRBV18 | . | TRBJ1-6 | TRBD1
TGTGCCAGCAGCCTCGACGGGGGGGCTTCCCGAGAGACCCAGTACTTC | CASSLDGGASRETQYF | TRBV7-2 | . | TRBJ2-5 | TRBD2
TGTGCCAGCAGCCTAGAGGGAGGGTTTAACTATGGCTACACCTTC | CASSLEGGFNYGYTF | TRBV7-2 | few | TRBJ1-2 | .
TGCGCCAGCAGCTTGGATACAGGTGTCGCCTACACCTTC | CASSLDTGVAYTF | TRBV5-1 | . | TRBJ1-2 | .